Listed below are T cell receptor beta chains from one sample, sequenced in a study of blood T cell repertoires in COVID-19. Assay used: immunoSEQ multiplex PCR; TCRdb lists only in-frame clones, some missing. Among about 40,000 clones listed, roughly nine tenths were seen once. The sample taken for sequencing was peripheral blood. The receptor set was obtained from a man aged 55 to 70 with acute or convalescent COVID-19. Each CDR3 is given without its conserved first and last residue.

V gene	J gene	CDR3 protein
TRBV28	TRBJ2-2	ASSLGARSTGELF
TRBV19	TRBJ1-2	ASTAPGGVNYGYT
TRBV7-9	TRBJ2-1	ATTYRGTESYNEQF
TRBV5-1	TRBJ2-7	ASSWGTGIGYEQY
TRBV30	TRBJ2-1	AWSVWGEAQF
TRBV5-4	TRBJ2-1	ASSSPGSRSNEQF
TRBV7-9	TRBJ2-1	ASSSTGNEQF
TRBV6-5	TRBJ2-1	ASSPDGGPYNEQF
TRBV3-1/TRBV3-2	TRBJ1-2	ASSPRTGPRHNYGYT
TRBV4-1	TRBJ1-4	ASSQDFEGFLF
TRBV5-4	TRBJ1-2	ASSLGQVYGYT
TRBV6-1	TRBJ1-3	ASSEVEISTIY
TRBV7-9	TRBJ2-3	ASSPRGTPKQSTDTQY
TRBV29-1	TRBJ2-7	SAVDDGEQY
TRBV11-2	TRBJ2-7	ASSLGPGQGNSYEQY
TRBV11-3	TRBJ2-1	ASSLSGGYNEQF
TRBV6-5	TRBJ2-3	ASHKSTSSSDTQY
TRBV25-1	TRBJ2-7	ASSRDYEQY
TRBV6-5	TRBJ1-1	ASSNSAERAF
TRBV27	TRBJ1-6	ASSFRQGSSPLH
TRBV5-1	TRBJ1-2	ASSLRGIMNYGYT
TRBV6-5	TRBJ1-5	ASSLYQGASQPQH
TRBV6-5	TRBJ2-1	ASSYSGQGGNEQF
TRBV5-8	TRBJ1-1	ASAGGATILNTEAF
TRBV28	TRBJ1-1	ASSFTGTANTEAF
TRBV27	TRBJ2-5	ASSRTSGRGPGTQY
TRBV24-1	TRBJ2-2	ATSDSGPTTNTGELF
TRBV6-5	TRBJ1-1	ASSRQAEAF
TRBV11-3	TRBJ1-2	ASSLDPKWHGYT
TRBV10-3	TRBJ2-3	AIIASKEPGEDTQY
TRBV6-6	TRBJ1-5	ASSWGGGGQPQH
TRBV27	TRBJ2-7	ASRSDGSYEQY
TRBV6-5	TRBJ2-7	ASKGGTSISEQY
TRBV7-9	TRBJ1-1	ASSLANGFPFEAF
TRBV27	TRBJ1-4	ASSLRQEVEKLF
TRBV6-1	TRBJ1-1	ASSETGEVEEAF
TRBV3-1/TRBV3-2	TRBJ2-1	ASSQQLGEVEQF
TRBV12-5	TRBJ2-1	ASGWGRGNEQF
TRBV6-6	TRBJ2-3	ASNWGLASTDTQY
TRBV28	TRBJ2-7	ASSSHSRSYEQY
TRBV5-1	TRBJ2-2	ASSLSVAGELF